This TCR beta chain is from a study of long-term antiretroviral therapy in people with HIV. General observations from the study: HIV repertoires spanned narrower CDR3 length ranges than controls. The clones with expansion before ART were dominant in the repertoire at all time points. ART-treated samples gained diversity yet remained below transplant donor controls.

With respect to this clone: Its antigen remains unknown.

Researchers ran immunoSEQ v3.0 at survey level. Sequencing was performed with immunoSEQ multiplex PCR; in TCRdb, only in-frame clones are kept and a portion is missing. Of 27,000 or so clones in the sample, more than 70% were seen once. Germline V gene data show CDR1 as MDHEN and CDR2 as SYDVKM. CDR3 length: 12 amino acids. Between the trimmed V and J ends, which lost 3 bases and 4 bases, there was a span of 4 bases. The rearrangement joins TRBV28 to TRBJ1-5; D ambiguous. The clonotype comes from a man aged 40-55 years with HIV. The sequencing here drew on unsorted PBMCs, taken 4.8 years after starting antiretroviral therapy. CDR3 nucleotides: TGTGCCAGCAGTTTGTTGAATCAGCCCCAGCATTTT. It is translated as CASSLLNQPQHF.